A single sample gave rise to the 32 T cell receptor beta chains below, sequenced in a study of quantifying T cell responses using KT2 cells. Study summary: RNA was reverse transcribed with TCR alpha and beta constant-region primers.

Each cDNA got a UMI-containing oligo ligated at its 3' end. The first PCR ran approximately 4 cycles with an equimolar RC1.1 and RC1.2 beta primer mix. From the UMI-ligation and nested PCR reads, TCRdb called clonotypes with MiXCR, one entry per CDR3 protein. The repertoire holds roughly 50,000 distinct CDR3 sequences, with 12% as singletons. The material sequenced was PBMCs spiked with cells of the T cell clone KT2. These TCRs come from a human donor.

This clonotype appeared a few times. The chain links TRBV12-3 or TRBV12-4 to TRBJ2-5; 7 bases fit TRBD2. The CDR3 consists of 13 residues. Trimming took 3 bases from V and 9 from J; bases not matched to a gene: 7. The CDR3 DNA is TGTGCCAGCAGTTTGAGGACTAGTGTGGCCCAGTACTTC. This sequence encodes CASSLRTSVAQYF.

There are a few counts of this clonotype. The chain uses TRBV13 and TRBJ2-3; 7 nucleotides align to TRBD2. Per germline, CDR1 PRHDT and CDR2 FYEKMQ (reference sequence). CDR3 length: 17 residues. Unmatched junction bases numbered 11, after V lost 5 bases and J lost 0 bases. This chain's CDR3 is CASSLFISGVSTDTQYF. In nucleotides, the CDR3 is TGTGCCAGCAGCCTCTTTATAAGCGGGGTTAGCACAGATACGCAGTATTTT.

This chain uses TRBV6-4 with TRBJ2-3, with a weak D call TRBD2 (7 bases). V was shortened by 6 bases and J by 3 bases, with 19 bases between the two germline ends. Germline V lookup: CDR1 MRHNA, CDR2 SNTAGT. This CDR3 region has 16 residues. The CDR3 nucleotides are TGTGCCAGCAGCCCCTTCGGGGGGCAGTCTACAGATACGCAGTATTTT. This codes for CASSPFGGQSTDTQYF.

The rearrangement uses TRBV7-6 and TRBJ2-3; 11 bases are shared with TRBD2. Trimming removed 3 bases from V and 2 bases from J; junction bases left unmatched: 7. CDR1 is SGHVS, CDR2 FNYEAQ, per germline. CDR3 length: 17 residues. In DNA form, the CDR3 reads TGTGCCAGCAGCTTCTCCGGGACTAGCGGCCTCACAGATACGCAGTATTTT. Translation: CASSFSGTSGLTDTQYF.

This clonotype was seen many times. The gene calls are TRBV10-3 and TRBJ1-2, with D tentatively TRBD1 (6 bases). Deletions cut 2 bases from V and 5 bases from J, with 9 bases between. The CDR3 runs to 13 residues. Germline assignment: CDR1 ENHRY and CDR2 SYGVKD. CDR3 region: CAISEGQSYGYTF. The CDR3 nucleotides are TGTGCCATCAGTGAGGGACAGAGTTATGGCTACACCTTC.

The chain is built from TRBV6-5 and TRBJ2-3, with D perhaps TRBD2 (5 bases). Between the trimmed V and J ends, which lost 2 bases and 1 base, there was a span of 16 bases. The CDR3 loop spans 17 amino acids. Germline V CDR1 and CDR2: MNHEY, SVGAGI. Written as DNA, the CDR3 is TGTGCCAGCAGTTACACCCGGGCTCTAGCCGGCACAGATACGCAGTATTTT. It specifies CASSYTRALAGTDTQYF.

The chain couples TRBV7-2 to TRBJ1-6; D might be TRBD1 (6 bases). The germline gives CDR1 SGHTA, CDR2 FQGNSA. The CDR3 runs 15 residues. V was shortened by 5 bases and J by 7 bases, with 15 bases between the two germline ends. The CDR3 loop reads CASSPTGFGNSPLHF. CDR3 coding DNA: TGTGCCAGCAGCCCAACAGGGTTCGGGAATTCACCCCTCCACTTT.

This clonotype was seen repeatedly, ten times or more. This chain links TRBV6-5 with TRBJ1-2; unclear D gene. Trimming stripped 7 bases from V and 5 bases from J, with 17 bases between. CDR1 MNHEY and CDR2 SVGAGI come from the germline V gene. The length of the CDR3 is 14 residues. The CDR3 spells CASKEGEGSYGYTF. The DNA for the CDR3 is TGTGCCAGCAAAGAGGGCGAGGGAAGTTATGGCTACACCTTC.

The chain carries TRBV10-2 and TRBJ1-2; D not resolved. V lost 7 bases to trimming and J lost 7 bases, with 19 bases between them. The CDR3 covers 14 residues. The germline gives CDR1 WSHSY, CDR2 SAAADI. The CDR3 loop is CASTLGREGFGYTF. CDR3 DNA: TGCGCCAGCACCTTGGGGAGGGAAGGGTTTGGCTACACCTTC.

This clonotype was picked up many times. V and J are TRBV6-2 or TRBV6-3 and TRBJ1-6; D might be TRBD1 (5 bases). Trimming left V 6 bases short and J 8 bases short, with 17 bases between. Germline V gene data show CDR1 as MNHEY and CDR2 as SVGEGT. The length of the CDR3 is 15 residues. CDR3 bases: TGTGCCAGCAGCGACTACCAGGGTGGCGATTCACCCCTCCACTTT. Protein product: CASSDYQGGDSPLHF.

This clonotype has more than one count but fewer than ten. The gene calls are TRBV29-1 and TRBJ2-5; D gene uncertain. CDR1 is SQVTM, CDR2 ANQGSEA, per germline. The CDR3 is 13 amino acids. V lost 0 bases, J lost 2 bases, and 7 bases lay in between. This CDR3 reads CSVEDLGQETQYF. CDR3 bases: TGCAGCGTTGAAGATCTAGGGCAAGAGACCCAGTACTTC.

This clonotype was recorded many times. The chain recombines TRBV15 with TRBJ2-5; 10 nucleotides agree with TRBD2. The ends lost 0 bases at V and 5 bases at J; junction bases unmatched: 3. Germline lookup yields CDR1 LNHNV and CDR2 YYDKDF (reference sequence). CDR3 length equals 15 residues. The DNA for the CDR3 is TGTGCCACCAGCAGAGAAGCGGGAGGGGGGGAGACCCAGTACTTC. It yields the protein CATSREAGGGETQYF.

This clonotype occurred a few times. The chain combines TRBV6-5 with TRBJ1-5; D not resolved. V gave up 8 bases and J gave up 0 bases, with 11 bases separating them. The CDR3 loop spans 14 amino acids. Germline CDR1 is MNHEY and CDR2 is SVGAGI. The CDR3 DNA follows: TGTGCCAGCGACGACACTTATAGCAATCAGCCCCAGCATTTT. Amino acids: CASDDTYSNQPQHF.

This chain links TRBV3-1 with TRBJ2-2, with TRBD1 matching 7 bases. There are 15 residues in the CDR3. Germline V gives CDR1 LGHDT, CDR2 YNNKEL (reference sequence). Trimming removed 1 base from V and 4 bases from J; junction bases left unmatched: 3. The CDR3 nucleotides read TGTGCCAGCAGCCAAGGGACAGGAAGCACCGGGGAGCTGTTTTTT. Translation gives CASSQGTGSTGELFF. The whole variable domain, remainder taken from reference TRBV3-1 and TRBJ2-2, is DTAVSQTPKYLVTQMGNDKSIKCEQNLGHDTMYWYKQDSKKFLKIMFSYNNKELIINETVPNRFSPKSPDKAHLNLHINSLELGDSAVYFCASSQGTGSTGELFFGEGSRLTVL.

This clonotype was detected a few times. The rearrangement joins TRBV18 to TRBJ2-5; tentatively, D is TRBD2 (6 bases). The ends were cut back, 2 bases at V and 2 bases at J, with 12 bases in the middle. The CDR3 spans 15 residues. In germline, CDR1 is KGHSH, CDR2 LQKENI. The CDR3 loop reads CASSPFGGGQETQYF. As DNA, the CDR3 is TGTGCCAGCTCACCATTCGGGGGAGGACAAGAGACCCAGTACTTC.

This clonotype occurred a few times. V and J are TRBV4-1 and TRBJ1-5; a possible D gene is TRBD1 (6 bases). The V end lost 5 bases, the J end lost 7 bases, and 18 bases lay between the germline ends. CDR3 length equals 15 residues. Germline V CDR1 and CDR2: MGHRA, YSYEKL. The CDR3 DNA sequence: TGCGCCAGCAGCACTGCTTCGGGGGCAGGACAGCCCCAGCATTTT. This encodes CASSTASGAGQPQHF.

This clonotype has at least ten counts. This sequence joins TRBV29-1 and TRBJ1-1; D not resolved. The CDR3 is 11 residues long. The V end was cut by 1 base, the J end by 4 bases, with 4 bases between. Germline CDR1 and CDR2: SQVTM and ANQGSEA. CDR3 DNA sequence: TGCAGCGTTGAAGGGATCACTGAAGCTTTCTTT. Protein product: CSVEGITEAFF.

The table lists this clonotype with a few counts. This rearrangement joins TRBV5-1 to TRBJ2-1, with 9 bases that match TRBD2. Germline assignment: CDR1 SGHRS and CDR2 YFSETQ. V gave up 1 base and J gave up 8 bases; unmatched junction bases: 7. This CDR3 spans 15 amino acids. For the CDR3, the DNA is TGCGCCAGCAGCTTGATAATAGCGGGAGAGTATGAGCAGTTCTTC. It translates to CASSLIIAGEYEQFF.

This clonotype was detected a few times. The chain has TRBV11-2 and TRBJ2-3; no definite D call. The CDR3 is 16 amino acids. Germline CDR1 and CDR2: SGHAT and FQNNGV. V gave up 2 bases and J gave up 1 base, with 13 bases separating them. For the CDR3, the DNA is TGTGCCAGCAGCTTATCATCTTCTGATGGCACAGATACGCAGTATTTT. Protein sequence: CASSLSSSDGTDTQYF.

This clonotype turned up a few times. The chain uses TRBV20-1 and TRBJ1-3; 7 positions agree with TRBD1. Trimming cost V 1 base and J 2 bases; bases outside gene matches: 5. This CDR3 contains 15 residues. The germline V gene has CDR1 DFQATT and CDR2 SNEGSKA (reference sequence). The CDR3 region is CSARVRGQAGNTIYF. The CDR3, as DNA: TGCAGTGCTAGAGTTCGAGGACAGGCTGGAAACACCATATATTTT.

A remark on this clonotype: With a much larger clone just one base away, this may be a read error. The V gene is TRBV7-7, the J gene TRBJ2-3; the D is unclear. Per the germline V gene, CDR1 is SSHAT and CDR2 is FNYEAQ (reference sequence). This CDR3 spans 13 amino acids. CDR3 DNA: TGTGCTAGCAGCTTTCCCCTCACAGATACGCAGTATTTT. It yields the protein CASSFPLTDTQYF.

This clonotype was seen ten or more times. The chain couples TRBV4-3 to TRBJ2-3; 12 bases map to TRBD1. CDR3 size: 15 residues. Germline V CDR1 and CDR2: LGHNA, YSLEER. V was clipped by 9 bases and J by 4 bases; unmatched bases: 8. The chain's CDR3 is CASSSGTGGPDTQYF. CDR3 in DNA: TGCGCCAGTTCTTCCGGGACAGGGGGCCCAGATACGCAGTATTTT.

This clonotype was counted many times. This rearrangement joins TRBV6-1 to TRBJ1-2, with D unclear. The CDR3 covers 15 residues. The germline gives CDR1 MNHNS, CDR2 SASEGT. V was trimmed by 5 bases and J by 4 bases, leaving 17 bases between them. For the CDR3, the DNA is TGTGCCAGCAGTACTCTTGGGAATTCGGGCTATGGCTACACCTTC. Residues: CASSTLGNSGYGYTF.

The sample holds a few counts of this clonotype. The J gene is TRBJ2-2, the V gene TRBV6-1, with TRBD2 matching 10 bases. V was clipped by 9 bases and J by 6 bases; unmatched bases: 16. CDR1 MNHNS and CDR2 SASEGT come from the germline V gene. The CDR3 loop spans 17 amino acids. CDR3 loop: CASIGLKAGGLAGELFF. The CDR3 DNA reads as TGTGCCAGTATAGGGCTGAAAGCGGGGGGGCTCGCCGGGGAGCTGTTTTTT.

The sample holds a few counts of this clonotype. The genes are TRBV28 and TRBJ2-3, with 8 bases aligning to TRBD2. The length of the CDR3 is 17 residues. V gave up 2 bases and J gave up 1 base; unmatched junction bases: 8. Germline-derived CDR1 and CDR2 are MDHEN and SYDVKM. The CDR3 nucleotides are TGTGCCAGCAGTTTACAGGCGGCGGGGGGCCGCACAGATACGCAGTATTTT. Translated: CASSLQAAGGRTDTQYF.

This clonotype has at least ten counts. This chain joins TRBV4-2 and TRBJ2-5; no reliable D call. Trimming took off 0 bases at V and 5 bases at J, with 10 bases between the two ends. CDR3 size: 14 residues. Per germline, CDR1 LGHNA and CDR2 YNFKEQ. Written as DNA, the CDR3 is TGTGCCAGCAGCCAAGATTTGTCCGGGGAGACCCAGTACTTC. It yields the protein CASSQDLSGETQYF.

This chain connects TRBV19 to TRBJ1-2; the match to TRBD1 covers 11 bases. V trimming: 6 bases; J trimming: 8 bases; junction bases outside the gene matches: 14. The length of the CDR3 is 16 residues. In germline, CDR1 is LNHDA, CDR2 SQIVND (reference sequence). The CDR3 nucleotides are TGTGCCAGTAGGAACCCCAGGACAGGGGGCCCGGGAGGCTACACCTTC. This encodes CASRNPRTGGPGGYTF.

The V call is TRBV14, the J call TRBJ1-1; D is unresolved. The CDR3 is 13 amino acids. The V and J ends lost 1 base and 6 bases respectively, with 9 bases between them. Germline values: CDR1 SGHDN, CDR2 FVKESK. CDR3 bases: TGTGCCAGCAGCCAAGTCGGGGATCCTGAAGCTTTCTTT. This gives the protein CASSQVGDPEAFF.

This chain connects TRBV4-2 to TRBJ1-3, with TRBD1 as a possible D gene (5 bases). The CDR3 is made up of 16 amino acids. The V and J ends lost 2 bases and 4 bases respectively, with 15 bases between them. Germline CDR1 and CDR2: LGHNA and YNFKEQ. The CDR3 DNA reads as TGTGCCAGCAGCCAACCTCAGGGTTGGTCGGGAAACACCATATATTTT. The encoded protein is CASSQPQGWSGNTIYF.

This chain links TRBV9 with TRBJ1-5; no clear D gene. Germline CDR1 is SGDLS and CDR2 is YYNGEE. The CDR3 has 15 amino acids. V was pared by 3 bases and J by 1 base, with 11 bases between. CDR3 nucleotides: TGTGCCAGCAGCGCTTCCGGGCGAAGCAATCAGCCCCAGCATTTT. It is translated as CASSASGRSNQPQHF. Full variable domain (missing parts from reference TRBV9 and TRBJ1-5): DSGVTQTPKHLITATGQRVTLRCSPRSGDLSVYWYQQSLDQGLQFLIQYYNGEERAKGNILERFSAQQFPDLHSELNLSSLELGDSALYFCASSASGRSNQPQHFGDGTRLSIL.

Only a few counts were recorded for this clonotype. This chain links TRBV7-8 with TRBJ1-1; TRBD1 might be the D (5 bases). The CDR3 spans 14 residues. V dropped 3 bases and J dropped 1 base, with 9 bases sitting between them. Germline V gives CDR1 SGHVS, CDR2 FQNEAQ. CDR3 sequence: CASSFYTGNTEAFF. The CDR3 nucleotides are TGTGCCAGCAGCTTTTATACAGGGAACACTGAAGCTTTCTTT.

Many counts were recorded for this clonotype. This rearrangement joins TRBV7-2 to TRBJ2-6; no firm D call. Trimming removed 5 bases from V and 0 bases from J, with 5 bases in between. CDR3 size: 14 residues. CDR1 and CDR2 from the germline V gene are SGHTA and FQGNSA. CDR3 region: CASSISSGANVLTF. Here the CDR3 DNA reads TGTGCCAGCAGCATAAGCTCTGGGGCCAACGTCCTGACTTTC.